The source of this T cell receptor beta chain is a study of CD8+ T cells in alopecia areata. After isolation, RNA underwent reverse transcription to generate cDNA as the sequencing template. TCRdb's copy holds only in-frame clones and misses some; the assay was immunoSEQ multiplex PCR. The table has about 200,000 clones, 56% seen once. With 4 bases removed from V and 0 bases from J, the gap between germline ends came to 16 bases. Looked up from germline, CDR1 is SGHDT and CDR2 is YYEEEE. This CDR3 comprises 16 residues. The sequence was collected from a human donor in good health. The V gene is TRBV5-6, the J gene TRBJ1-1; perhaps TRBD1 as D (5 bases). What was sequenced was CD8+ T cells sorted from blood. The CDR3 loop reads CASSPRDGLVNTEAFF. The DNA for the CDR3 is TGTGCCAGCAGCCCCCGGGACGGATTAGTGAACACTGAAGCTTTCTTT.